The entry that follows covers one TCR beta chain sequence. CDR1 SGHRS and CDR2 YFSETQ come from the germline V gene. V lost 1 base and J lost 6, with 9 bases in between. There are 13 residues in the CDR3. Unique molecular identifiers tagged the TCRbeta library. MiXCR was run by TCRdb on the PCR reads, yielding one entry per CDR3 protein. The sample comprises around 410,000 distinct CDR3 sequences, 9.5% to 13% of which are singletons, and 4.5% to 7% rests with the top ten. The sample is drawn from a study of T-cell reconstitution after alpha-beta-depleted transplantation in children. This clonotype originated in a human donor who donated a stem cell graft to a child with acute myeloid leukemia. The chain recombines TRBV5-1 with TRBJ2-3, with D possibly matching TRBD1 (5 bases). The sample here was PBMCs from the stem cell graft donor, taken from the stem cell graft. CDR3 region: CASSLRGSDTQYF. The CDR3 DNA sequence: TGCGCCAGCAGCTTGAGGGGCTCTGATACGCAGTATTTT.